This T cell receptor (beta chain) appears in the sequencing data of a study of blood T cell repertoires in COVID-19. Trimming shortened V by 4 bases and J by 6 bases, and 22 bases separated the two germline ends. The CDR3 consists of 15 residues. CDR1 is GTSNPN and CDR2 is SVGIG in the germline V gene (reference sequence). This clone came up a few times. Participants were placed into cohorts based on the clinical history they reported. The repertoire was sequenced with immunoSEQ multiplex PCR; TCRdb's copy has only in-frame clones and lacks some. The sample yields hundreds of thousands of clones, 85% to 90% seen once.

The TCR originated in a man aged 25-40 years who had recovered from COVID-19. V gene TRBV30 combines with J gene TRBJ2-7; tentative D call: TRBD2 (6 bases). The material sequenced was PBMCs or T cells enriched from blood (not recorded which). CDR3 DNA sequence: TGTGCCTGGACCCCCGGGCAGGGCGGGACCACCGAGCAGTACTTC. This encodes CAWTPGQGGTTEQYF.